The TCR beta chain described here comes from a study of T cell repertoires in cytomegalovirus infection. Germline lookup yields CDR1 SGHTA and CDR2 FQGNSA. V lost 4 bases and J lost 6, with 19 bases in between. The CDR3 contains 16 residues. Study-wide points: CMV carriers with the relevant HLA were identified by cumulative public TCR beta family frequency.

This clonotype was seen repeatedly, ten times or more. The antigen is undetermined. TCRdb reprocessed the reads with MiXCR, giving one entry per CDR3 protein. The sample lists 54,000 or so distinct CDR3 sequences, 33% occurring once. Sample: PBMCs, sequenced either directly or after in vitro stimulation (not recorded which). V is TRBV7-2 and J is TRBJ2-1; TRBD1 or TRBD2 may be the D gene (5 bases each). This receptor was taken from a human donor in good health (CMV status not recorded). Some clones in this sample may be carry-over from other donors' samples. The CDR3 nucleotides are TGTGCCAGCAGCTCAGGTTATAAGCTGAGGGGCAATGAGCAGTTCTTC. It yields the protein CASSSGYKLRGNEQFF.